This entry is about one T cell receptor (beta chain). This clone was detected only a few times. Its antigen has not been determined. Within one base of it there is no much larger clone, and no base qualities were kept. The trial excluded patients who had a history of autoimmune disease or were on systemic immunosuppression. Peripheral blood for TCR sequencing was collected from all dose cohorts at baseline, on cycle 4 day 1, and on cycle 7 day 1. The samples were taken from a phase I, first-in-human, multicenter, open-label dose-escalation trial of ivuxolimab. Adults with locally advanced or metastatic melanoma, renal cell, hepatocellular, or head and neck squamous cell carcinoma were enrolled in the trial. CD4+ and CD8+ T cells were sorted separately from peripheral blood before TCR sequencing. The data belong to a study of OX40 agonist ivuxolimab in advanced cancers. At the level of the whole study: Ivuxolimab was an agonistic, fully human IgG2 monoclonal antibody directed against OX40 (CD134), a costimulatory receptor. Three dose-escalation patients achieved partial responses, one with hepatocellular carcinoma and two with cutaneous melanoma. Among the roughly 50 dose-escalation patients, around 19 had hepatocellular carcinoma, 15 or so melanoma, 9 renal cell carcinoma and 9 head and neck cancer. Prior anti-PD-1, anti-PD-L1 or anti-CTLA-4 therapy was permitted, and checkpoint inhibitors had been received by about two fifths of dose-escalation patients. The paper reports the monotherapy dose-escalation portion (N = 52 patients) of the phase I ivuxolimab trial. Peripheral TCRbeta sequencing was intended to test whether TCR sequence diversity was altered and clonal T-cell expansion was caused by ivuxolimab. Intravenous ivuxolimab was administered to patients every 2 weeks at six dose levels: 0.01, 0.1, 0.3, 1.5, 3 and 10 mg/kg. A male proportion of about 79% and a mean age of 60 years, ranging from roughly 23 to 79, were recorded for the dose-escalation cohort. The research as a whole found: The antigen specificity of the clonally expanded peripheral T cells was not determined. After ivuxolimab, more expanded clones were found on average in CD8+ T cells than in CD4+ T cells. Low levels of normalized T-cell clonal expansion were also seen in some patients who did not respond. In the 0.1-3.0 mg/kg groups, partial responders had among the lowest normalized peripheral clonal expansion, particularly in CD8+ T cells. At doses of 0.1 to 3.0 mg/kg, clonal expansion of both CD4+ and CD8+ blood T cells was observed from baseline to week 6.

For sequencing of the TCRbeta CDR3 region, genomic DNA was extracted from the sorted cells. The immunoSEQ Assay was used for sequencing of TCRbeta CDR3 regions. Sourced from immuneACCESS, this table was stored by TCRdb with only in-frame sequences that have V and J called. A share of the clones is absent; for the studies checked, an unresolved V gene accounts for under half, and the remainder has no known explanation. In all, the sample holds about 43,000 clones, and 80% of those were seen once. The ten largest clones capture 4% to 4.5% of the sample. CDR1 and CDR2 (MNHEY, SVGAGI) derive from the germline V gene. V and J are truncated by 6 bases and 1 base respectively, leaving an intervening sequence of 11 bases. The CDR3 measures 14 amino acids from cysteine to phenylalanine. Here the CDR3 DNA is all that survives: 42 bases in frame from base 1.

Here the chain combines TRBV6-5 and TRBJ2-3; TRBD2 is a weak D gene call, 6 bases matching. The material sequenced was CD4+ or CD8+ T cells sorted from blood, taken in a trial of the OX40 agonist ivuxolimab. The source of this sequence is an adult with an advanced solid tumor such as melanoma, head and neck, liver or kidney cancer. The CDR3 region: CASREGAGTDTQYF. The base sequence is TGTGCCAGCAGGGAGGGTGCCGGCACAGATACGCAGTATTTT.